Presented here are 26 T cell receptor beta chains from one specimen sequenced in a study of T cells in Graves' hyperthyroidism and ophthalmopathy. TCR beta CDR3 regions were amplified from RNA. An initial round of RT-PCR targeting the TCR CDR3 relied on the HTBI primer set. Each CDR3 protein is one row after TCRdb ran MiXCR on the multiplex PCR reads. The profile shows approximately 210,000 distinct CDR3 sequences, under 20% of them singletons. Input material: blood. The source is a man aged 50 to 59 with Graves' hyperthyroidism.

This clonotype was picked up a small number of times. V is TRBV5-1 and J is TRBJ2-2, with a weak D call TRBD2 (5 bases). The ends were cut back, 1 base at V and 4 bases at J, with 11 bases in the middle. The CDR3 spans 15 residues. Germline V gene data show CDR1 as SGHRS and CDR2 as YFSETQ. The CDR3 DNA reads as TGCGCCAGCAGCTTGATTGTAGGGAGCACCGGGGAGCTGTTTTTT. Protein: CASSLIVGSTGELFF.

The J gene is TRBJ2-3, the V gene TRBV20-1, with 9 bases lining up with TRBD2. The V gene's germline CDR1 is DFQATT and CDR2 SNEGSKA (reference sequence). This CDR3 is 14 amino acids long. The V gene end was trimmed by 5 bases and the J gene end by 6 bases; junction bases not matched to a gene: 9. The CDR3 bases are TGCAGTGCTTGGGTTAGCGGGAGAGGGGATACGCAGTATTTT. As protein: CSAWVSGRGDTQYF.

The chain employs TRBV20-1 and TRBJ1-5; TRBD1 agrees at 10 bases. Germline V CDR1 and CDR2: DFQATT, SNEGSKA (reference sequence). The CDR3 has 16 residues. Unmatched junction bases numbered 5, after V lost 3 bases and J lost 0 bases. This CDR3 is CSARGTGENSNQPQHF. The CDR3, as DNA: TGCAGTGCTAGGGGGACAGGGGAAAATAGCAATCAGCCCCAGCATTTT.

The rearrangement joins TRBV7-9 to TRBJ1-3; perhaps TRBD1 as D (6 bases). The V gene's germline CDR1 is SEHNR and CDR2 FQNEAQ (reference sequence). This CDR3 has 12 amino acids. Between the trimmed V and J ends, which lost 11 bases and 3 bases, there was a span of 11 bases. The CDR3 region is CAVGTFGNTIYF. The CDR3 coding sequence is TGTGCCGTCGGGACATTTGGAAACACCATATATTTT.

The rearrangement joins TRBV6-1 to TRBJ1-1; no clear D. CDR3 length: 13 amino acids. Germline loops: CDR1 MNHNS, CDR2 SASEGT. Trimming stripped 3 bases from V and 5 bases from J, with 10 bases between. The CDR3 DNA reads TGTGCCAGCAGTGAGTTTCGCGGGACTGAAGCTTTCTTT. This codes for CASSEFRGTEAFF.

The chain carries TRBV11-3 and TRBJ2-5; D gene ambiguous. Per germline, CDR1 SGHNT and CDR2 YENEEA. V shed 1 base and J shed 2 bases, with 14 bases lying between them. The length of the CDR3 is 16 residues. The CDR3 DNA reads as TGTGCCAGCAGCTTAGGTCGGGCTCGCACTCAAGAGACCCAGTACTTC. Its translation is CASSLGRARTQETQYF.

This clonotype was seen at least ten times. The chain is built from TRBV30 and TRBJ2-1, with D unclear. Germline V gene sequence: CDR1 GTSNPN, CDR2 SVGIG (reference sequence). V shed 1 base and J shed 3 bases, with 16 bases lying between them. The CDR3 sequence is 16 residues long. CDR3 protein: CAWSEVLGRRYNEQFF. CDR3 nucleotide sequence: TGTGCCTGGAGTGAGGTGCTTGGACGGCGCTACAATGAGCAGTTCTTC. Complete variable domain (other parts from reference TRBV30 and TRBJ2-1): SQTIHQWPATLVQPVGSPLSLECTVEGTSNPNLYWYRQAAGRGLQLLFYSVGIGQISSEVPQNLSASRPQDRQFILSSKKLLLSDSGFYLCAWSEVLGRRYNEQFFGPGTRLTVL.

The table lists this clonotype with a few counts. The J gene is TRBJ1-6, the V gene TRBV20-1, with TRBD1 as a possible D gene (5 bases). Germline-derived CDR1 and CDR2 are DFQATT and SNEGSKA (reference sequence). The V end lost 5 bases, the J end lost 3 bases, and 14 bases lay between the germline ends. The CDR3 extends over 15 amino acids. The CDR3: CSAYAGIRYNSPLHF. Here the CDR3 DNA reads TGCAGTGCTTACGCAGGGATCCGCTATAATTCACCCCTCCACTTT.

The genes are TRBV5-1 and TRBJ1-1; 10 bases match TRBD1. CDR1 SGHRS and CDR2 YFSETQ come from the germline V gene. The J segment lost 6 bases and the V segment lost 4 bases, leaving 3 bases of the junction unmatched. The CDR3 length is 13 residues. The CDR3 spells CASSVGTGAEAFF. The CDR3 DNA is TGCGCCAGCAGCGTCGGGACAGGGGCTGAAGCTTTCTTT.

This chain joins TRBV5-1 and TRBJ2-1; D possibly corresponds to TRBD2 (5 bases). Per germline, CDR1 SGHRS and CDR2 YFSETQ. This CDR3 region has 16 residues. Trimming cost V 3 bases and J 8 bases, with 21 bases left between them. The CDR3 DNA reads TGCGCCAGCAGCTCCAACACCCCAGCGCAGAGGGATGAGCAGTTCTTC. This gives the protein CASSSNTPAQRDEQFF.

This clonotype showed up just a few times. The V and J genes are TRBV15 and TRBJ2-3; 8 bases align to TRBD1. CDR3 length equals 15 residues. CDR1 and CDR2 (germline): LNHNV, YYDKDF (reference sequence). Germline trimming cut 2 bases from V and 2 bases from J; bases unmatched to any gene: 3. The CDR3 is CATSRQGAPTDTQYF. The CDR3 coding sequence is TGTGCCACCAGCAGACAGGGGGCCCCCACAGATACGCAGTATTTT. Supplemented by reference TRBV15 and TRBJ2-3, the full variable domain reads DAMVIQNPRYQVTQFGKPVTLSCSQTLNHNVMYWYQQKSSQAPKLLFHYYDKDFNNEADTPDNFQSRRPNTSFCFLDIRSPGLGDTAMYLCATSRQGAPTDTQYFGPGTRLTVL.

The chain recombines TRBV4-2 with TRBJ2-3; 14 bases are a match to TRBD2. The V gene end was trimmed by 0 bases and the J gene end by 11 bases; junction bases not matched to a gene: 10. Germline V gene data show CDR1 as LGHNA and CDR2 as YNFKEQ. The CDR3 runs 17 residues. DNA for the CDR3: TGTGCCAGCAGCCAAGATAAGTCGACTAGCGGGAGGGCAGGGCAGTATTTT. This gives the protein CASSQDKSTSGRAGQYF.

This clonotype was counted at least ten times. The gene calls are TRBV5-1 and TRBJ2-2, with 8 bases lining up with TRBD1. Per the germline V gene, CDR1 is SGHRS and CDR2 is YFSETQ. The trim removed 4 bases at V and 3 bases at J, leaving 5 bases unmatched. This CDR3 comprises 15 residues. This chain's CDR3 is CASSPTTGDTGELFF. The DNA for the CDR3 is TGCGCCAGCAGCCCAACGACAGGGGACACCGGGGAGCTGTTTTTT.

The sample holds many counts of this clonotype. The rearrangement links TRBV13 to TRBJ2-7; 8 nucleotides line up with TRBD1. The CDR3 totals 16 residues. Unmatched junction bases numbered 9, after V lost 4 bases and J lost 1 base. Germline CDR1 PRHDT, CDR2 FYEKMQ (reference sequence). In DNA form, the CDR3 reads TGTGCCAGCAGCTGGAAAGGACAGGGTTTTTCCTACGAGCAGTACTTC. Its translation is CASSWKGQGFSYEQYF.

This clonotype was recorded many times. V is TRBV30 and J is TRBJ2-2; tentative D call: TRBD2 (5 bases). The germline V gene has CDR1 GTSNPN and CDR2 SVGIG (reference sequence). The CDR3 length is 13 residues. Between the trimmed V and J ends, which lost 2 bases and 5 bases, there was a span of 9 bases. As DNA, the CDR3 is TGTGCCTGGAGTAAAACTAGAACCGGGGAGCTGTTTTTT. This sequence encodes CAWSKTRTGELFF.

This clonotype was observed many times. The chain recombines TRBV7-2 with TRBJ2-1, with 8 nucleotides matching TRBD2. The CDR3 extends over 16 amino acids. With V trimmed by 5 bases and J by 2 bases, 8 bases remained unmatched. The germline V gene has CDR1 SGHTA and CDR2 FQGNSA. This chain's CDR3 is CASSDRLAPTYNEQFF. As DNA, the CDR3 is TGTGCCAGCAGCGACAGACTAGCGCCCACCTACAATGAGCAGTTCTTC.

This clonotype has at least ten counts. The chain is built from TRBV2 and TRBJ2-1; D gene unclear. Germline CDR1 is SNHLY and CDR2 is FYNNEI. V shed 4 bases and J shed 5 bases, with 6 bases lying between them. This CDR3 comprises 12 residues. The CDR3 loop is CASSGSDNEQFF. In DNA, the CDR3 is TGTGCCAGCAGTGGGTCGGACAATGAGCAGTTCTTC.

The CDR3 sequence is CASSEALEGAETQYF. The CDR3 DNA follows: TGTGCCAGCAGTGAAGCCTTGGAGGGGGCGGAGACCCAGTACTTC. The V call is TRBV6-1, the J call TRBJ2-5, with D possibly being TRBD1 (7 bases). Germline values: CDR1 MNHNS, CDR2 SASEGT. This CDR3 spans 15 amino acids. Between the trimmed V and J ends, which lost 0 bases and 5 bases, there was a span of 13 bases.

There are many counts of this clonotype. This chain uses TRBV11-2 with TRBJ2-3; D call uncertain. This CDR3 contains 15 residues. Germline V gene sequence: CDR1 SGHAT, CDR2 FQNNGV. With 0 bases removed from V and 0 bases from J, the gap between germline ends came to 7 bases. In DNA form, the CDR3 reads TGTGCCAGCAGCTTAGAGGGGTATAGCACAGATACGCAGTATTTT. This codes for CASSLEGYSTDTQYF.

The sample holds many counts of this clonotype. The V call is TRBV11-2, the J call TRBJ2-1; no definite D call. The germline CDR1 and CDR2 sequences are SGHAT and FQNNGV. CDR3 length: 14 residues. Trimming stripped 2 bases from V and 5 bases from J, with 10 bases between. In DNA form, the CDR3 reads TGTGCCAGCAGCTTATATGGCAGAGACAATGAGCAGTTCTTC. The encoded protein is CASSLYGRDNEQFF.

Only a few counts were recorded for this clonotype. The chain has TRBV12-3 or TRBV12-4 and TRBJ2-1; 8 bases align to TRBD2. This CDR3 region has 13 residues. The J segment lost 5 bases and the V segment lost 5 bases, leaving 2 bases of the junction unmatched. The CDR3 coding sequence is TGTGCCAGCAGTCTTAGCGGGGACAATGAGCAGTTCTTC. It codes for CASSLSGDNEQFF.

Regarding this clonotype: At one boundary the junction diverges from the germline segment, which might be a read error. The V call is TRBV7-3, the J call TRBJ1-2; D call uncertain. CDR1 SGHTA and CDR2 FQGTGA come from the germline V gene. The CDR3 extends over 13 amino acids. CDR3 residues: CASSLRPNYGYTF. CDR3 sequence (DNA): TGTGCCAGCAGCTTAAGGCCTAATTATGGCTACACCTTC. The full variable domain, its missing parts supplied by reference TRBV7-3 and TRBJ1-2, is GAGVSQTPSNKVTEKGKYVELRCDPISGHTALYWYRQSLGQGPEFLIYFQGTGAADDSGLPNDRFFAVRPEGSVSTLKIQRTERGDSAVYLCASSLRPNYGYTFGSGTRLTVV.

This clonotype occurred a few times. This chain links TRBV20-1 with TRBJ2-7, with D possibly called TRBD1 or TRBD2 (5 bases each). V dropped 4 bases and J dropped 3 bases, with 13 bases sitting between them. The CDR3 totals 13 residues. The germline V gene has CDR1 DFQATT and CDR2 SNEGSKA (reference sequence). The CDR3 bases are TGCAGTGCTACCTCGGGACGGATCTACGAGCAGTACTTC. It is translated as CSATSGRIYEQYF.

The table lists this clonotype with a few counts. The chain is built from TRBV19 and TRBJ1-1; D ambiguous. In germline, CDR1 is LNHDA, CDR2 SQIVND (reference sequence). The CDR3 runs to 12 residues. Trimming pared 3 bases from V and 4 bases from J, leaving 6 bases between. The CDR3 sequence is CASSIFPTEAFF. The CDR3 bases are TGTGCCAGTAGTATCTTCCCCACTGAAGCTTTCTTT.

This clonotype showed up just a few times. The chain has TRBV7-9 and TRBJ1-2, with 10 bases that match TRBD1. With 0 bases clipped from V and 6 bases from J, the junction kept 1 base outside the gene matches. The CDR3 loop spans 14 amino acids. The germline CDR1 and CDR2 sequences are SEHNR and FQNEAQ (reference sequence). CDR3 in DNA: TGTGCCAGCAGCTTAGCCGGGACAGGGGATGGCTACACCTTC. Its translation: CASSLAGTGDGYTF.

V gene TRBV10-1 combines with J gene TRBJ2-2; 8 positions agree with TRBD1. Per germline, CDR1 WNHNN and CDR2 SYGVQD (reference sequence). The length of the CDR3 is 17 residues. With V trimmed by 3 bases and J by 4 bases, 10 bases remained unmatched. CDR3 DNA: TGCGCCAGCAGTGATTACTGGACAGGGCAGGGCACCGGGGAGCTGTTTTTT. It yields the protein CASSDYWTGQGTGELFF.